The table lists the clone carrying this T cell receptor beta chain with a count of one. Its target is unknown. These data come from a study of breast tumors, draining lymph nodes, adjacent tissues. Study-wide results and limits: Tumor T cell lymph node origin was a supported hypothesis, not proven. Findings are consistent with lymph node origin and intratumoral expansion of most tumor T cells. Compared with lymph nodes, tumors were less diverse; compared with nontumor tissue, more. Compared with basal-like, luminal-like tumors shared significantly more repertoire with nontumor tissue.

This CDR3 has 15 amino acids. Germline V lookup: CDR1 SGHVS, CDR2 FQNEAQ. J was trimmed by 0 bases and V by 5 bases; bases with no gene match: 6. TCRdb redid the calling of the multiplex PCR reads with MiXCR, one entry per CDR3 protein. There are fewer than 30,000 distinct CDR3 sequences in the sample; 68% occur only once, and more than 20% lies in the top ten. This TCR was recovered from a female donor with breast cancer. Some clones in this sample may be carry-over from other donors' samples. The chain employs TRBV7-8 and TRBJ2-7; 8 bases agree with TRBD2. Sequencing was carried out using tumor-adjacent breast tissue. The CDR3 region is CASSPGTRSSYEQYF. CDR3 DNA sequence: TGTGCCAGCAGCCCCGGGACTAGGAGCTCCTACGAGCAGTACTTC.